The 14 T cell receptor beta chains listed next were all sequenced from one sample in a study of T cell clonality in common variable immunodeficiency (dated by TCRdb to 2013 to 2016). The library was prepared using the immunoSEQ multiplex PCR assay. TCRdb stores this immuneACCESS table with in-frame sequences only. Part of the clones is absent; in the studies checked, under half of the shortfall reflects unresolved V genes, and no reason is known for the rest. With about 37,000 clones recorded, this sample contains no clone counted only once. The ten most abundant clones make up approximately 3.6% of the sample. Sequencing input: peripheral blood mononuclear cells. All receptors come from a person aged 18 to 69 in good health.

This clone was counted at least ten times. An end of the junction differs from the germline gene, which may be a read error. Sequencing ends 3 residues short of the CDR3 end; the germline J gene provides the rest. The chain has TRBV7-9 and TRBJ2-2; weak D call: TRBD1 (6 bases). Per the germline V gene, CDR1 is SEHNR and CDR2 is FQNEAQ (reference sequence). The CDR3 extends over 11 amino acids. CDR3 DNA (partial): TGCAGGGGTTGGGACACCGGGGAG. Translation: CRGWDTGE. In full, the CDR3 is CRGWDTGELFF.

This clone was seen at least ten times. The DNA ends 3 residues before the CDR3 does, and the rest of the CDR3 is filled in from the germline J gene. The gene calls are TRBV29-1 and TRBJ2-7, with TRBD1 matching over 7 bases. J gave up 1 base and V 7 bases, and 4 bases lay outside the gene matches. Germline V gives CDR1 SQVTM, CDR2 ANQGSEA. This CDR3 contains 12 residues. The CDR3 sequence is CSARQGSYEQYF. The covered CDR3 bases are TGCAGCGCCCGACAGGGTTCCTACGAG.

This clone was recorded a few times. The sequence runs out 3 residues before the end of the CDR3; the remainder is reconstructed from the germline J gene. This rearrangement joins TRBV30 to TRBJ1-1; perhaps TRBD1 as D (5 bases). CDR1 GTSNPN and CDR2 SVGIG come from the germline V gene (reference sequence). The CDR3 extends over 12 amino acids. The CDR3 DNA, read in part, is TGTGCCTGGAGTTCAGGGTCCTACGAG. This gives the protein CAWSSGSYE. The complete CDR3 protein is CAWSSGSYEAFF.

This clone appeared a few times. With the read ending 3 residues before the CDR3 end, the germline J gene is used to fill in that end. This sequence joins TRBV7-3 and TRBJ2-3; TRBD2 aligns across 8 bases. CDR3 length equals 21 residues. Germline V gene data show CDR1 as SGHTA and CDR2 as FQGTGA. V gave up 1 base and J gave up 2 bases; unmatched junction bases: 20. CDR3 residues: CASSLIGRDSSRTSSTDTQYF. Incomplete CDR3 DNA: TGTGCCAGCAGCTTAATCGGTCGAGACAGCTCGAGGACTAGCTCCACAGATACG.

Points on this clone: The missing CDR3 end, 3 residues past where the read stops, is filled in from the germline J gene. The rearrangement links TRBV18 to TRBJ2-3; 11 positions agree with TRBD1. The germline gives CDR1 KGHSH, CDR2 LQKENI. CDR3 length: 17 amino acids. CDR3 residues: CASSPLDRGREGETQYF. CDR3 DNA, as far as it was read: TGTGCCAGCTCACCACTGGACAGGGGGCGCGAGGGGGAGACG.

Comment on this clone: The read finishes 3 residues shy of the CDR3 end, and the germline J gene is used to complete it. The chain recombines TRBV2 with TRBJ1-2, with D possibly being TRBD1 (5 bases). Trimming removed 8 bases from V and 6 bases from J, with 13 bases in between. The CDR3 consists of 12 residues. The germline CDR1 and CDR2 sequences are SNHLY and FYNNEI. The CDR3: CASRREGDGYTF. CDR3 DNA (partial): TGTGCCAGCCGCAGGGAAGGCGATGGC.

In its sample, this clone was seen many times. Sequencing ends 3 residues short of the CDR3 end; the germline J gene provides the rest. The rearrangement links TRBV2 to TRBJ2-3, with a tentative D call TRBD1 (6 bases). The CDR3 contains 14 residues. V was cut by 3 bases and J by 0 bases, with 7 bases left in between. Germline assignment: CDR1 SNHLY and CDR2 FYNNEI. The CDR3 bases that were read are TGTGCCAGCAGTGATGGGGGCAGCACAGATACG. Translating gives CASSDGGSTDT. The full-length CDR3 reads as CASSDGGSTDTQYF.

The table lists this clone with many counts. The CDR3 goes on 3 residues after the read ends, and that part is filled in from the germline J gene. The rearrangement links TRBV20-1 to TRBJ1-5; D ambiguous. This CDR3 contains 13 residues. Per germline, CDR1 DFQATT and CDR2 SNEGSKA (reference sequence). The V gene lost 6 bases and the J gene lost 4 bases, with 13 bases spanning the gap. The sequenced CDR3 bases are TGCAGTGCGATGGCCAGATCGAATCAGCCC. This encodes CSAMARSNQP. The whole CDR3 sequence reads CSAMARSNQPQHF.

This clone has a handful of counts. The observed sequence ends 3 residues before the CDR3 terminus, with the missing tail filled in from the germline J gene. This chain joins TRBV16 and TRBJ2-1; tentatively, D is TRBD1 or TRBD2 (5 bases each). Trimming shortened V by 4 bases and J by 2 bases, and 12 bases separated the two germline ends. The CDR3 is 15 residues long. The germline CDR1 and CDR2 sequences are KGHSY and FQNENV. The covered CDR3 bases are TGTGCCAGCAGCCCTAGGGGAGACACCTACAATGAG. The encoded protein is CASSPRGDTYNE. The full CDR3 protein is CASSPRGDTYNEQFF.

This clone was detected a few times. The read is 3 residues too short to cover the CDR3 end, so that end is filled in from the germline J gene. The chain carries TRBV5-1 and TRBJ2-7; D is ambiguous. V gave up 0 bases and J gave up 2 bases, with 9 bases separating them. The CDR3 contains 14 residues. Germline loops: CDR1 SGHRS, CDR2 YFSETQ. The sequenced CDR3 bases are TGCGCCAGCAGCTTGGGTACAGTTACCTACGAG. Encoded protein: CASSLGTVTYE. The whole CDR3 region reads CASSLGTVTYEQYF.

This clone occurred many times. The read terminates 3 residues ahead of where the CDR3 ends, so the germline J gene completes it. The chain carries TRBV30 and TRBJ2-4, with a possible D match to TRBD1 (5 bases). The V gene lost 3 bases and the J gene lost 0 bases, with 18 bases spanning the gap. CDR3 size: 17 residues. Looked up from germline, CDR1 is GTSNPN and CDR2 is SVGIG (reference sequence). The chain's CDR3 is CAWSRTGGYLAKNIQYF. Partial CDR3 DNA: TGTGCCTGGAGCAGAACAGGCGGTTATCTAGCCAAAAACATT.

In this sample, this clone turned up many times. The CDR3 extends 3 residues past the end of the read, so its final part is completed from the germline J gene. The chain is built from TRBV28 and TRBJ2-1; D is possibly TRBD2 (5 bases). The CDR3 covers 17 residues. Germline V gene lookup returns CDR1 MDHEN and CDR2 SYDVKM. The V and J ends lost 6 bases and 2 bases respectively, with 20 bases between them. The CDR3 protein is CASRFPPRGDTYNEQFF. The CDR3 bases that were read are TGTGCCAGCAGATTTCCACCACGGGGTGACACCTACAATGAG. Together with reference TRBV28 and TRBJ2-1, the CDR3 gives the full variable domain: DVKVTQSSRYLVKRTGEKVFLECVQDMDHENMFWYRQDPGLGLRLIYFSYDVKMKEKGDIPEGYSVSREKKERFSLILESASTNQTSMYLCASRFPPRGDTYNEQFFGPGTRLTVL.

This clone was seen a handful of times. One junction end does not reproduce the germline sequence, and a read error may be involved. The CDR3 extends 3 residues past the end of the read, so its final part is completed from the germline J gene. At the DNA level, this CDR3 is encoded by other sequences in the same sample as well. The rearrangement uses TRBV19 and TRBJ1-3, with D possibly TRBD1 on 6 matching bases. The CDR3 runs 14 residues. Germline lookup yields CDR1 LNHDA and CDR2 SQIVND (reference sequence). The CDR3 spells CASKQGPPGNTIYF. The DNA read from the CDR3 is TGTGCCAGCAAACAGGGCCCCCCTGGAAACACA. Based on the CDR3 plus reference TRBV19 and TRBJ1-3, the full variable domain is DGGITQSPKYLFRKEGQNVTLSCEQNLNHDAMYWYRQDPGQGLRLIYYSQIVNDFQKGDIAEGYSVSREKKESFPLTVTSAQKNPTAFYLCASKQGPPGNTIYFGEGSWLTVV.

In its sample, this clone was seen many times. The missing CDR3 end, 3 residues past where the read stops, is filled in from the germline J gene. The chain is built from TRBV19 and TRBJ2-6, with D possibly matching TRBD1 (5 bases). The CDR3 extends over 20 amino acids. Trimming removed 5 bases from V and 0 bases from J, with 23 bases in between. Germline CDR1 LNHDA, CDR2 SQIVND (reference sequence). The sequenced part of the CDR3 DNA is TGTGCCAGTAGTTTTGAAGGGGCCAGACTCCTTAGCTCTGGGGCCAACGTC. Amino acid sequence: CASSFEGARLLSSGANV. Given in full, the CDR3 is CASSFEGARLLSSGANVLTF.